This is a list of T cell receptor beta chains from one sample in a study of blood T cell repertoires in COVID-19. Clones were sequenced by immunoSEQ multiplex PCR, and TCRdb holds only the in-frame ones, with some missing. The data contain 70,000 to 95,000 clones, about 80% of them singletons. Material: peripheral blood. The receptor set was obtained from a woman in her thirties or forties with active or convalescent COVID-19. Both conserved end residues are part of each CDR3. A D gene is named only where the DNA matches it firmly. Size tells how often a clone was seen (once, few, many) or the class of an expanded clone, and some rows leave it out.

J | V | size | D | DNA | CDR3
TRBJ2-6 | TRBV11-3 | few | NA | TGTGCCAGCAGCTTAGTTAGCTCTGGGGCCAACGTCCTGACTTTC | CASSLVSSGANVLTF
TRBJ2-6 | TRBV29-1 | NA | NA | TGCAGCGTTGGGACAGCTGGGGCCAACGTCCTGACTTTC | CSVGTAGANVLTF
TRBJ2-3 | TRBV9 | NA | TRBD2 | TGTGCCAGCAGCGTAGGGCCTAGCGGGACTAGCACAGATACGCAGTATTTT | CASSVGPSGTSTDTQYF
TRBJ1-1 | TRBV11-3 | NA | TRBD1 | TGTGCCAGCAGCTTAGGCTCGACAGGGCTTAACACTGAAGCTTTCTTT | CASSLGSTGLNTEAFF
TRBJ2-6 | TRBV3-1/TRBV3-2 | NA | TRBD2 | TGTGCCAGCAGCCAAAGGACTAGCGGGGAAACTTCTTTC | CASSQRTSGETSF
TRBJ2-7 | TRBV2 | NA | TRBD2 | TGTGCCAGCAGTGAAGTAAAATGGCTAGCGGGAGAAGAGCAGTACTTC | CASSEVKWLAGEEQYF
TRBJ2-1 | TRBV12-5 | NA | TRBD2 | TGTGCTAGTGGTTCCCCTGTAGCGGGAGTTAGGAATGAGCAGTTCTTC | CASGSPVAGVRNEQFF
TRBJ2-1 | TRBV6-5 | NA | NA | TGTGCCAGCGGTCAGGGGCCGAACAATGAGCAGTTCTTC | CASGQGPNNEQFF
TRBJ2-1 | TRBV18 | NA | TRBD2 | TGTGCCAGCTCACCAAATCGACTAGCTTTTAACGATGAGCAGTTCTTC | CASSPNRLAFNDEQFF
TRBJ1-6 | TRBV10-3 | NA | NA | TGTGCCATCAGTGAGTCCAGAGCCGGGGGTTCACCCCTCCACTTT | CAISESRAGGSPLHF
TRBJ1-2 | TRBV6-2/TRBV6-3 | NA | NA | TGTGCCAGCAGTTACGCTGAACAGATATATGGCTACACCTTC | CASSYAEQIYGYTF
TRBJ1-2 | TRBV4-2 | once | NA | TGTGCCAGCAGCCAAGCCCTTGGGGCGCGGGGCTATGGCTACACCTTC | CASSQALGARGYGYTF
TRBJ2-3 | TRBV28 | NA | TRBD2 | TGTGCCAGCACCCACCTGCTAGCGGGAGGGCCTGGGACAGATACGCAGTATTTT | CASTHLLAGGPGTDTQYF
TRBJ2-7 | TRBV10-3 | NA | NA | TGTGCCATCAGAGACCCGACAGGCCTACCCTACGAGCAGTACTTC | CAIRDPTGLPYEQYF
TRBJ2-1 | TRBV7-9 | NA | NA | TGTGCCAGCATCGGGGGTGATGAGCAGTTCTTC | CASIGGDEQFF
TRBJ2-3 | TRBV11-2 | NA | TRBD2 | TGTGCCAGCAGCCCAACTGGACTAGCTGGTACAGATACGCAGTATTTT | CASSPTGLAGTDTQYF
TRBJ2-7 | TRBV29-1 | few | TRBD1 | TGCAGCGTCCAGCTGACAGGGACCTACGAGCAGTACTTC | CSVQLTGTYEQYF
TRBJ1-6 | TRBV10-3 | NA | TRBD1 | TGTGCCATCAGTGAGTCAGGAACAGGGGATGGTAATTCACCCCTCCACTTT | CAISESGTGDGNSPLHF
TRBJ1-2 | TRBV30 | NA | NA | TGTGCCTGGAGCAGTCCCTATGGCTACACCTTC | CAWSSPYGYTF
TRBJ2-5 | TRBV5-6 | NA | TRBD2 | TGTGCCAGCAGCTCCGGGACTAGCGGGCAAGAGACCCAGTACTTC | CASSSGTSGQETQYF
TRBJ2-7 | TRBV19 | NA | TRBD1 | TGTGCCAGTAGTAAGCGTAAGGGGGCTTTTACCTACGAGCAGTACTTC | CASSKRKGAFTYEQYF
TRBJ2-1 | TRBV3-1/TRBV3-2 | NA | TRBD2 | TGTGCCAGCAGCCAAGCCCCAGGACTAGCGGGGGGGGCTTGTCCGTCGAAGTTCTTC | CASSQAPGLAGGACPSKFF
TRBJ2-7 | TRBV9 | once | TRBD2 | TGTGCCAGCAGCTCCGAAGGGAGGGCGCGGGAGCAGTACTTC | CASSSEGRAREQYF
TRBJ2-7 | TRBV11-3 | once | NA | TGTGCCAGCAGCTTAGGGGCGGGTCGGATGCTCTCCTACGAGCAGTACTTC | CASSLGAGRMLSYEQYF
TRBJ2-2 | TRBV3-1/TRBV3-2 | NA | TRBD2 | TGTGCCAGCAGCCTCTCGCATAAAGGACTAGCGGGAGTGATAGCCGGGGAGCTGTTTTTT | CASSLSHKGLAGVIAGELFF
TRBJ2-2 | TRBV4-2 | few | NA | TGTGCCAGCAGCCAAGTCTTGGCGGGGGCGGACACCGGGGAGCTGTTTTTT | CASSQVLAGADTGELFF
TRBJ2-5 | TRBV27 | NA | NA | TGTGCCAGCAGCCCCGGGTGGGTCCCTAAAGAGACCCAGTACTTC | CASSPGWVPKETQYF
TRBJ1-6 | TRBV28 | NA | TRBD1 | TGTGCCAGCAGTCTAGGGACAGCTAATTCACCCCTCCACTTT | CASSLGTANSPLHF
TRBJ2-3 | TRBV4-1 | NA | TRBD2 | TGCGCCAGCAGCCAAAGTAACCGGGGGGGCTTAGGAGATACGCAGTATTTT | CASSQSNRGGLGDTQYF
TRBJ1-6 | TRBV6-1 | NA | TRBD1 | TGTGCCAGCAGTGGGACAGGGGGCCTATCCTATAATTCACCCCTCCACTTT | CASSGTGGLSYNSPLHF
TRBJ2-1 | TRBV3-1/TRBV3-2 | NA | TRBD2 | TGTGCCAGCAGCCAGTGGACTAGCGGAAACAATGAGCAGTTCTTC | CASSQWTSGNNEQFF
TRBJ1-4 | TRBV15 | NA | NA | TGTGCCACCAGCAGAGTCAGCAGGATCGCAACTAATGAAAAACTGTTTTTT | CATSRVSRIATNEKLFF